This TCR beta chain was obtained from a study of PD-L1 blockade in urothelial cancer. Study background: The number of prior chemotherapy regimens per patient was 0 to 3. A median blood sample held approximately 150,000 T cells and approximately 80,000 unique TCRs.

Sample time point: pretreatment peripheral blood. This CDR3 is 18 amino acids long. Trimming cost V 2 bases and J 7 bases; bases outside gene matches: 17. Germline V gives CDR1 SGHTS, CDR2 YDEGEE. This clone is a singleton in its sample. A spike-in of synthetic TCR analog templates was added to each PCR. TCRdb keeps only in-frame clones here, not all; method: immunoSEQ multiplex PCR. The sample includes 90,000 or so clones, 90% of them seen just once. The source of this sequence is a man between 60 and 70 years old with urothelial cancer. The sample was PBMCs, taken around atezolizumab (anti-PD-L1) treatment. V usage is TRBV5-8 and J usage is TRBJ2-1; TRBD2 matches 8 bases. CDR3 sequence (DNA): TGTGCCAGCAGCTTTTCCCGATTCGGCAGCGGGAGTGCGAATGAGCAGTTCTTC. Encoded protein: CASSFSRFGSGSANEQFF.